This T cell receptor (beta chain) comes out of a study of molecular identifiers for immune sequencing clone quantification. Findings of the study overall: Clones exceeding 20 RNA copies carried over 97% of effector molecules but under 1% of naive-cell molecules.

Germline lookup yields CDR1 LNHDA and CDR2 SQIVND (reference sequence). The CDR3 is 15 amino acids. Losses at the gene ends were 5 bases for V and 5 bases for J; bases not matched to a gene: 7. Each CDR3 protein gets one entry after TCRdb re-called the PCR reads with MiXCR. Of under 650,000 distinct CDR3 sequences in the sample, 20% were seen once. A remark on this clonotype: Its antigen remains unknown.

V is TRBV19 and J is TRBJ1-5; 9 bases fit TRBD1. The receptor was isolated from a human donor in good health. Some libraries in this study had Jurkat cell RNA spiked in. The source material was naive CD8+ T cells from blood, with Jurkat cell RNA spiked in. Described subset: FACS-sorted CD8+CD4-CCR7+CD45RA+ naive T cells. This chain's CDR3 is CASSGTGNEDQPQHF. CDR3 nucleotide sequence: TGTGCCAGTAGTGGGACAGGGAATGAGGATCAGCCCCAGCATTTT.